The clone carrying this T cell receptor beta chain was recorded at least ten times. This sample is drawn from a study of patients and donors after allogeneic stem cell transplantation. Germline-derived CDR1 and CDR2 are SGHDN and FVKESK. The CDR3 has 13 residues. The V and J ends lost 4 bases and 1 base respectively, with 5 bases between them. From the RT-PCR reads, TCRdb called clonotypes with MiXCR, one entry per CDR3 protein. The data show approximately 29,000 distinct CDR3 sequences, more than 35% seen once. This clonotype originated in a human donor who was either an allogeneic HSCT recipient or a stem cell or donor lymphocyte infusion donor (not recorded which). It is not recorded whose cells these are; they may come from a transplant donor. The chain employs TRBV14 and TRBJ2-1; D uncertain. The sequencing input was blood, either unsorted or a sorted T cell fraction (not recorded which). The CDR3 DNA sequence: TGTGCCAGCAGCCGGGGATCCTACAATGAGCAGTTCTTC. Amino acid sequence: CASSRGSYNEQFF.